This TCR beta chain was sequenced during a study of T cell responses to AZD1222 COVID-19 vaccine. Study findings and constraints: Seropositive at baseline were only a handful of AZD1222 recipients.

This clone was counted a few times. Antigen: not known. Using immunoSEQ multiplex PCR, the repertoire was profiled, and TCRdb retains in-frame clones only, with some absent. The sample carries 170,000 or so clones, about 91% recorded once. CDR1 MGHRA and CDR2 YSYEKL come from the germline V gene. The V and J ends lost 2 bases and 3 bases respectively, with 14 bases between them. The length of the CDR3 is 15 residues. Second doses were pooled across both intervals (about 4 or about 12 weeks). The gene calls are TRBV4-1 and TRBJ2-7; TRBD2 is a possible D gene (5 bases). The origin of this receptor is an adult who received the AZD1222 COVID-19 vaccine. The material sequenced was peripheral blood, taken 28 days after the second AZD1222 dose. CDR3 sequence: CASSQTEGFHYEQYF. Here the CDR3 DNA reads TGCGCCAGCAGCCAAACAGAGGGATTTCACTACGAGCAGTACTTC.